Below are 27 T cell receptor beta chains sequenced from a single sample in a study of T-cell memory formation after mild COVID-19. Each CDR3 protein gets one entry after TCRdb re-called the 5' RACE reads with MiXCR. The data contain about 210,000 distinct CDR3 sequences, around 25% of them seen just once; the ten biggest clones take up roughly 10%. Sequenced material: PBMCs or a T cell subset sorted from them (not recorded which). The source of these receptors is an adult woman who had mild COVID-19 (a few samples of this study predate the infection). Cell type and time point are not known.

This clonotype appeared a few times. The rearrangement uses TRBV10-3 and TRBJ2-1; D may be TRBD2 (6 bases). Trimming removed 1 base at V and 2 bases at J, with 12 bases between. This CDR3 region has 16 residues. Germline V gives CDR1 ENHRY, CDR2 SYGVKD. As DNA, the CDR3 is TGTGCCATCAGTGAGTTCCCCGGGACTGCCTACAATGAGCAGTTCTTC. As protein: CAISEFPGTAYNEQFF.

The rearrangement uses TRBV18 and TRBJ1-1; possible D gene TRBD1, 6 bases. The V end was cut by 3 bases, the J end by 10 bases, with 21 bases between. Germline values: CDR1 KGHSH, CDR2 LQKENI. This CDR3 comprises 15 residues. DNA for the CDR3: TGTGCCAGCTCACCGGGGACAAAAACCCGAGAGTCAGCTTTCTTT. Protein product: CASSPGTKTRESAFF.

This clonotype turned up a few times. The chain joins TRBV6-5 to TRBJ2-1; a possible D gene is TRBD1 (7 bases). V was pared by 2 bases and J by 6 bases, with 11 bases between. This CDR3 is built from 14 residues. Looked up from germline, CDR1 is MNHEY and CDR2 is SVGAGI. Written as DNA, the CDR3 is TGTGCCAGCAGTTACGGTCAGGGGGGCAATGAGCAGTTCTTC. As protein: CASSYGQGGNEQFF.

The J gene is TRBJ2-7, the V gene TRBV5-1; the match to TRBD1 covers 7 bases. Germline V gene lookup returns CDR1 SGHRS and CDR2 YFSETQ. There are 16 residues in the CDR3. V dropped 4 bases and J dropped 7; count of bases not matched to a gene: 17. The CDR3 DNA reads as TGCGCCAGCAGCCCGTGGACAGGCCTCCTGGGGGAAGAGCAGTACTTC. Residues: CASSPWTGLLGEEQYF.

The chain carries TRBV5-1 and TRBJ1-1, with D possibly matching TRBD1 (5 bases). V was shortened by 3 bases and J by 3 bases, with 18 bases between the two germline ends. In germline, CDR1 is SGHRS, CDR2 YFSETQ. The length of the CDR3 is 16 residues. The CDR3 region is CASSSTSGWGDTEAFF. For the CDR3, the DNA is TGCGCCAGCAGCTCAACTTCAGGGTGGGGTGACACTGAAGCTTTCTTT.

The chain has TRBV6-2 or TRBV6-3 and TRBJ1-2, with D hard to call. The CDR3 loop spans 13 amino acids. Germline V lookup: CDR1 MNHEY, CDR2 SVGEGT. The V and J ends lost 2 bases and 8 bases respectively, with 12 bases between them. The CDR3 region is CASSYRSKEGYTF. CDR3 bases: TGTGCCAGCAGTTACCGATCCAAGGAAGGCTACACCTTC.

CDR3 region: CASSFAGGRDIQYF. The CDR3 nucleotides are TGTGCCAGCAGTTTCGCGGGGGGGAGGGACATTCAGTACTTC. The chain links TRBV12-3 or TRBV12-4 to TRBJ2-4; 9 positions match TRBD2. The trim removed 3 bases at V and 8 bases at J, leaving 5 bases unmatched. The CDR3 contains 14 residues.

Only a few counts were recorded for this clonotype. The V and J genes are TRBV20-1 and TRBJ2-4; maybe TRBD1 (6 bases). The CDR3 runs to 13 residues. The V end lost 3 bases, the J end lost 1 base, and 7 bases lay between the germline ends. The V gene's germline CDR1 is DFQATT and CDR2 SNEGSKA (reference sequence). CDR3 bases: TGCAGTGCTAGCGACAGGGCCAAAAACATTCAGTACTTC. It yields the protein CSASDRAKNIQYF.

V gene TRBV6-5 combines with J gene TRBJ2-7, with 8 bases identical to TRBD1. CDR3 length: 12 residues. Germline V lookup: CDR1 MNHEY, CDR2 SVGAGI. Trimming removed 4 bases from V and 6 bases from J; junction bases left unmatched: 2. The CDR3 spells CASSFTGGEQYF. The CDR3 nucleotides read TGTGCCAGCAGTTTCACAGGGGGCGAGCAGTACTTC.

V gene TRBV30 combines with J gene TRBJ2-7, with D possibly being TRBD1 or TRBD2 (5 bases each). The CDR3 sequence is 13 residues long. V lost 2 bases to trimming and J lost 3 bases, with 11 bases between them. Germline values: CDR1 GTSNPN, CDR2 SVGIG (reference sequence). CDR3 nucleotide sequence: TGTGCCTGGAGTCCGTTTGGGGGCTACGAGCAGTACTTC. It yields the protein CAWSPFGGYEQYF.

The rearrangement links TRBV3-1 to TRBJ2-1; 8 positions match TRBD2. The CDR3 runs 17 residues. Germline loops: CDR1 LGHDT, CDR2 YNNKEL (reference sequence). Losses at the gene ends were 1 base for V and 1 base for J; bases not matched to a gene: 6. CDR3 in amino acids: CASSQVPAGASYNEQFF. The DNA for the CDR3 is TGTGCCAGCAGCCAAGTTCCAGCGGGAGCGTCCTACAATGAGCAGTTCTTC.

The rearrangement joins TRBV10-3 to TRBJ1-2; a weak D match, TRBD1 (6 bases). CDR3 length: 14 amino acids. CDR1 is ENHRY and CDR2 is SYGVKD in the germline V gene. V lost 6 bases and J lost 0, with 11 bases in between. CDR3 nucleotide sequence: TGTGCCATCAGGGGGGACACTTCTAACTATGGCTACACCTTC. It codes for CAIRGDTSNYGYTF.

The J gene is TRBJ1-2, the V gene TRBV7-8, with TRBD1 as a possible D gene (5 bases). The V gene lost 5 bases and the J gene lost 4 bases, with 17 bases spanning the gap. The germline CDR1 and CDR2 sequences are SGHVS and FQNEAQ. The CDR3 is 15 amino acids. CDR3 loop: CASSPRQGGSYGYTF. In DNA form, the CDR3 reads TGTGCCAGCAGCCCCAGGCAGGGCGGGAGCTATGGCTACACCTTC. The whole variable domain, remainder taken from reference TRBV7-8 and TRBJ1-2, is GAGVSQSPRYKVAKRGQDVALRCDPISGHVSLFWYQQALGQGPEFLTYFQNEAQLDKSGLPSDRFFAERPEGSVSTLKIQRTQQEDSAVYLCASSPRQGGSYGYTFGSGTRLTVV.

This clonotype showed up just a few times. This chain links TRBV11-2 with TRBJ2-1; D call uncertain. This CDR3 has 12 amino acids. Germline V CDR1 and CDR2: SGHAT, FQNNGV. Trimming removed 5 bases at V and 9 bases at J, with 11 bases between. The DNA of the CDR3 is TGTGCCAGCAGCCCACTTGAGGTTGAGCAGTTCTTC. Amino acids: CASSPLEVEQFF.

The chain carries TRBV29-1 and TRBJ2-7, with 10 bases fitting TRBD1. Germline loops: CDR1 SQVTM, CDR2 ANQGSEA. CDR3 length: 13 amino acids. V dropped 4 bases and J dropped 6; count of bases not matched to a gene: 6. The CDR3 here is CSVVRTGGGEQYF. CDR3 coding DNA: TGCAGCGTTGTTCGGACAGGGGGAGGCGAGCAGTACTTC.

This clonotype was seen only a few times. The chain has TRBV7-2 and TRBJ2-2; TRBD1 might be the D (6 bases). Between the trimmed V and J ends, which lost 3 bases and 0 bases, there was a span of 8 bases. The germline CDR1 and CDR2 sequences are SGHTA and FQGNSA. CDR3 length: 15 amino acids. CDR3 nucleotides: TGTGCCAGCAGCTTCACAGGGTCGAACACCGGGGAGCTGTTTTTT. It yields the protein CASSFTGSNTGELFF.

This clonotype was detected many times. CDR3 sequence (DNA): TGTGCCACCCAGAGGGAGGCAGGGGGATACAATGAGCAGTTCTTC. Amino acids: CATQREAGGYNEQFF. The V and J genes are TRBV27 and TRBJ2-1, with TRBD1 as a possible D gene (7 bases). Trimming took off 10 bases at V and 4 bases at J, with 20 bases between the two ends. The CDR3 extends over 15 amino acids. Germline assignment: CDR1 MNHEY and CDR2 SMNVEV (reference sequence).

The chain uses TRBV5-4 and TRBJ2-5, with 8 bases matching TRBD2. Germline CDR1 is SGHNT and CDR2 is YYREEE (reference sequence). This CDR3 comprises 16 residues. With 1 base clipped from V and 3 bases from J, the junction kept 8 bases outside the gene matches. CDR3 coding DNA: TGTGCCAGCAGCTTGCGTCTCGGGGGGGCTAAAGAGACCCAGTACTTC. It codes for CASSLRLGGAKETQYF.

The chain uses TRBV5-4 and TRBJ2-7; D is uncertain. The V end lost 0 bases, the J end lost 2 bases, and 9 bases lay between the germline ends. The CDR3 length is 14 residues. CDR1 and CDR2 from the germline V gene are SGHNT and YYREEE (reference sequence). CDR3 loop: CASSLEPVPYEQYF. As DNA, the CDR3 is TGTGCCAGCAGCTTGGAGCCAGTCCCCTACGAGCAGTACTTC.

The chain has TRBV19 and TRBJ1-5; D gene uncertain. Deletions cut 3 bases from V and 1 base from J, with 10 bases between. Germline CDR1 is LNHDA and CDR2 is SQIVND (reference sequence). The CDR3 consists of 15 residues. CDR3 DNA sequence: TGTGCCAGTAGTATGCGTGTGTACAGCAATCAGCCCCAGCATTTT. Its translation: CASSMRVYSNQPQHF.

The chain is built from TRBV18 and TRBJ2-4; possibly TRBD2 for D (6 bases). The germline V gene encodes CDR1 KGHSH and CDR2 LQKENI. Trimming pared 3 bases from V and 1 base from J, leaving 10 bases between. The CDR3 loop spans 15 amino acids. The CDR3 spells CASSPGGEAKNIQYF. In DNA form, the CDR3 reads TGTGCCAGCTCACCGGGAGGCGAGGCCAAAAACATTCAGTACTTC.

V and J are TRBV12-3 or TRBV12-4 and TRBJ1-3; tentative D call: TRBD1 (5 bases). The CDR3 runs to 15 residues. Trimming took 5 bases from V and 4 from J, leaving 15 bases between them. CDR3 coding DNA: TGTGCCAGCAGTCCCTGGGGGGGTCACGGAAACACCATATATTTT. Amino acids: CASSPWGGHGNTIYF.

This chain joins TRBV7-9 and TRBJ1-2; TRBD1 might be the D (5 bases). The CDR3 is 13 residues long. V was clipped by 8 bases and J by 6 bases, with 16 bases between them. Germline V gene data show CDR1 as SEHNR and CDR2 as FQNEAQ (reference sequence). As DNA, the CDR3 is TGTGCCAGCCTGCGACAAGGGGTGGATGGCTACACCTTC. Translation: CASLRQGVDGYTF. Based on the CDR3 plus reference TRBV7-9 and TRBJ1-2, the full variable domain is DTGVSQNPRHKITKRGQNVTFRCDPISEHNRLYWYRQTLGQGPEFLTYFQNEAQLEKSRLLSDRFSAERPKGSFSTLEIQRTEQGDSAMYLCASLRQGVDGYTFGSGTRLTVV.

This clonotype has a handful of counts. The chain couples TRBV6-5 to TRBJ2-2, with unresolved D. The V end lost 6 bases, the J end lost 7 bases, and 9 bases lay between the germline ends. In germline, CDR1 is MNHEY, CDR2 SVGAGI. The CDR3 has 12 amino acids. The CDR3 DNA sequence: TGTGCCAGCAGCCTAACAGTCGGGGAGCTGTTTTTT. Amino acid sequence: CASSLTVGELFF.

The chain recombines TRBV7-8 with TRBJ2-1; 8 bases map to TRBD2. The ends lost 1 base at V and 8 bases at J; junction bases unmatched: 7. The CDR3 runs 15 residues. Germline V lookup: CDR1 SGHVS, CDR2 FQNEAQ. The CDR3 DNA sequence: TGTGCCAGCAGCTTAGGGCGGGGGGTCTATGATGAGCAGTTCTTC. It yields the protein CASSLGRGVYDEQFF.

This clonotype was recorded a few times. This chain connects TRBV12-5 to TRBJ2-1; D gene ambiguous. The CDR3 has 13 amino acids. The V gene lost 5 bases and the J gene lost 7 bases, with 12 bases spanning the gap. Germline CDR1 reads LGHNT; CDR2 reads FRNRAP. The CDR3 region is CASGPPGPNEQFF. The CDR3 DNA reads TGTGCTAGTGGTCCACCCGGCCCGAATGAGCAGTTCTTC.

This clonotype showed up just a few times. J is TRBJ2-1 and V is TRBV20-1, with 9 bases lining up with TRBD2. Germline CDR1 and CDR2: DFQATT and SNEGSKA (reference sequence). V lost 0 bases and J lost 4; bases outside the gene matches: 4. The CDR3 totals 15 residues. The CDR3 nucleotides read TGCAGTGCTAGAGATCGACTAGCGGCATACAATGAGCAGTTCTTC. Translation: CSARDRLAAYNEQFF.